This T cell receptor (beta chain) derives from a study of T cells after yellow fever vaccination. CDR1 and CDR2 (germline): MNHNS, SASEGT. This CDR3 is 13 amino acids long. As TCR cDNA was made by 5'RACE template switching, a universal primer site and UMIs were added. TCRdb processed the 5' RACE reads anew with MiXCR; each CDR3 protein has one entry. The repertoire holds about 580,000 distinct CDR3 sequences, with 17% as singletons. Study-wide points: Sorted repertoires could include abundant contaminating clonotypes from bulk cells. A small share of clonotypes appeared in both CD4 and CD8 compartments. Post-booster samples contained most primary-vaccination clones (just under 98% CD4, almost 90% CD8).

Concerning this clonotype itself: Its specificity is not known. Sequence at one end of the junction differs from germline and may be a read error.

The V call is TRBV6-1, the J call TRBJ1-2; 9 nucleotides match TRBD1. Sequenced material: PBMCs, taken 5 to 6 days after the first yellow fever vaccination. The sequence was collected from a man aged 18 to 35 who received the YFV17D yellow fever vaccine. The CDR3 reads CASSQADRGGYTF. CDR3 nucleotides: TGTGCCAGCAGTCAAGCGGACAGGGGCGGCTACACCTTC.